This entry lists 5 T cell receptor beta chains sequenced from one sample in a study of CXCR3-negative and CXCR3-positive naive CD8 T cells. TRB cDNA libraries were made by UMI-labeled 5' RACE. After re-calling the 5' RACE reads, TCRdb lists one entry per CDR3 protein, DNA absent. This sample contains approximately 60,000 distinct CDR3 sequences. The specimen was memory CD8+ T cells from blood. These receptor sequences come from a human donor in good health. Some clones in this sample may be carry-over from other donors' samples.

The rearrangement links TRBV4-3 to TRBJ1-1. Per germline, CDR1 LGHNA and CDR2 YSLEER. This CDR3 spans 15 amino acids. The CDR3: CASSQDRALNTEAFF.

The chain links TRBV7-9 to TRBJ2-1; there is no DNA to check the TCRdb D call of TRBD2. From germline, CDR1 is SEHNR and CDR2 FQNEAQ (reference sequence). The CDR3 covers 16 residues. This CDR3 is CASSSRTLGLVEEQFF.

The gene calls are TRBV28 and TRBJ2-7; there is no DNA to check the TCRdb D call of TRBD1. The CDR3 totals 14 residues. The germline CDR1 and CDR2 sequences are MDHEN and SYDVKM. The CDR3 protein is CASSPGQGPYEQYF.

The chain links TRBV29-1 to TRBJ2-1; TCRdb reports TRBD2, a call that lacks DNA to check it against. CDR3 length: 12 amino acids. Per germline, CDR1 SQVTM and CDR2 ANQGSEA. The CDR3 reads CSVSGPSIEQFF.

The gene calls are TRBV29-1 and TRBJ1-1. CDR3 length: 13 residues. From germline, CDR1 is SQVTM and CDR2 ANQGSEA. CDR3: CSVEDAMNTEAFF.